These 8 T cell receptor beta chains share one sample of origin, sequenced in a study of blood T cell repertoires in COVID-19. Some clones are missing from TCRdb's copy, which holds only in-frame ones; the method was immunoSEQ multiplex PCR. The sample contains around 190,000 clones, roughly 80% of which appear only once. The sequenced sample was peripheral blood. These receptors came from a woman between 65 and 79 years old with COVID-19, enrolled during active disease.

This chain connects TRBV19 to TRBJ1-6; D might be TRBD1 (6 bases). In germline, CDR1 is LNHDA, CDR2 SQIVND (reference sequence). V lost 4 bases and J 7 bases, leaving 11 bases between the germline ends. There are 14 residues in the CDR3. Here the CDR3 reads CASSRTVQNSPLHF. The CDR3 DNA reads TGTGCCAGTAGTAGGACAGTTCAGAATTCACCCCTCCACTTT.

The CDR3 DNA follows: TGTGCCAGCAGCCCCTCTAGCGGGAGGGGGGACGAGCAGTACTTC. Its translation is CASSPSSGRGDEQYF. V gene TRBV7-2 combines with J gene TRBJ2-7; 12 positions match TRBD2. The CDR3 runs 15 residues. In germline, CDR1 is SGHTA, CDR2 FQGNSA. V lost 5 bases to trimming and J lost 5 bases; unmatched junction nucleotides: 7.

This chain links TRBV4-3 with TRBJ2-2; the match to TRBD2 covers 8 bases. The V and J ends lost 0 bases and 1 base, in that order; junction bases with no gene match: 7. CDR1 and CDR2 from the germline V gene are LGHNA and YSLEER. The CDR3 sequence is 18 residues long. The CDR3 sequence is CASSQDIAGRWNTGELFF. For the CDR3, the DNA is TGCGCCAGCAGCCAAGATATAGCGGGACGGTGGAACACCGGGGAGCTGTTTTTT.

V is TRBV24-1 and J is TRBJ2-3, with D unresolved. Trimming stripped 2 bases from V and 1 base from J, with 6 bases between. Germline V gene sequence: CDR1 KGHDR, CDR2 SFDVKD. The CDR3 is 14 residues long. CDR3 loop: CATSDSSGTDTQYF. The CDR3 nucleotides are TGTGCCACCAGTGATTCATCAGGCACAGATACGCAGTATTTT.

This chain links TRBV29-1 with TRBJ2-5; D is perhaps TRBD1 (6 bases). Trimming shortened V by 7 bases and J by 5 bases, and 20 bases separated the two germline ends. CDR1 is SQVTM and CDR2 is ANQGSEA in the germline V gene. The CDR3 sequence is 14 residues long. CDR3 loop: CSGTPPQGYETQYF. CDR3 sequence (DNA): TGCAGCGGCACGCCCCCCCAGGGGTACGAGACCCAGTACTTC.

V gene TRBV7-2 combines with J gene TRBJ2-1; D might be TRBD1 (5 bases). The CDR3 is 13 amino acids. The V end was cut by 5 bases, the J end by 9 bases, with 14 bases between. The germline CDR1 and CDR2 sequences are SGHTA and FQGNSA. The CDR3 region is CASSAFQGSEQFF. The CDR3 DNA reads TGTGCCAGCAGCGCTTTTCAGGGATCTGAGCAGTTCTTC.

The rearrangement joins TRBV19 to TRBJ2-1; tentative D call: TRBD2 (6 bases). V dropped 7 bases and J dropped 2 bases, with 18 bases sitting between them. CDR1 is LNHDA, CDR2 SQIVND, per germline (reference sequence). The CDR3 spans 16 residues. The CDR3 sequence: CASTPAGGLTYNEQFF. The CDR3 nucleotides are TGTGCCAGTACCCCAGCCGGGGGACTTACCTACAATGAGCAGTTCTTC.

V is TRBV19 and J is TRBJ2-3; 8 bases are shared with TRBD1. Germline assignment: CDR1 LNHDA and CDR2 SQIVND (reference sequence). After removal of 5 bases from V and 6 bases from J, the junction contained 13 bases not matched to a gene. This CDR3 region has 16 residues. CDR3 nucleotide sequence: TGTGCCAGTAGTCGACGAACGGGACAGGTCGGGGATACGCAGTATTTT. This sequence encodes CASSRRTGQVGDTQYF. The entire variable domain, with the rest obtained from reference TRBV19 and TRBJ2-3, is as follows: DGGITQSPKYLFRKEGQNVTLSCEQNLNHDAMYWYRQDPGQGLRLIYYSQIVNDFQKGDIAEGYSVSREKKESFPLTVTSAQKNPTAFYLCASSRRTGQVGDTQYFGPGTRLTVL.